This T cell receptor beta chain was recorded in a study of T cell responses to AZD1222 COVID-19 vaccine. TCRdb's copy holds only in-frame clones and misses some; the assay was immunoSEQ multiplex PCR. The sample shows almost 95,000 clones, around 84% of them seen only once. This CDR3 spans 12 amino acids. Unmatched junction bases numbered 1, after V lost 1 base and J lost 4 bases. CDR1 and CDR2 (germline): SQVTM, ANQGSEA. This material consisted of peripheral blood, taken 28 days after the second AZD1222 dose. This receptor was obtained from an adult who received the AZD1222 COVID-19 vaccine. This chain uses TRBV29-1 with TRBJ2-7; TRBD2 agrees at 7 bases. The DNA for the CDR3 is TGCAGCGTTGAAGCGGGGGGATACGAGCAGTACTTC. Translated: CSVEAGGYEQYF.